Listed below are T cell receptor beta chains from one sample, sequenced in a study of CD8 T cells in Susac syndrome. TCRdb re-derived calls from the immunoSEQ multiplex PCR reads in MiXCR, one entry per CDR3 protein. Among about 180,000 distinct CDR3 sequences, 94% were seen once, and the ten largest hold 0.095% to 0.13%. The sample consisted of CD4+ T cells from PBMCs. The receptors stem from a human donor with Susac syndrome. Both conserved end residues are part of each CDR3. D genes are given only for firm matches. A row's size may be missing; if present it is once, few, many or a size class.

-,TRBV29-1,-,TRBJ2-7,CSVELGQFYEQYF,TGCAGCGTTGAGCTTGGACAGTTCTACGAGCAGTACTTC
-,TRBV2,few,TRBJ2-5,CASSAYQETQYF,TGTGCCAGCAGTGCCTACCAAGAGACCCAGTACTTC
TRBD1,TRBV30,-,TRBJ1-2,CAWRATGGGYGYTF,TGTGCCTGGAGAGCAACAGGGGGGGGCTATGGCTACACCTTC
-,TRBV5-1,-,TRBJ2-1,CASSLAWTGGTGILFF,TGCGCCAGCAGCTTGGCCTGGACGGGGGGGACAGGGATCTTGTTCTTC
TRBD2,TRBV2,-,TRBJ2-5,CASSVNSGRGETQYF,TGTGCCAGCAGTGTTAATAGCGGGCGAGGGGAGACCCAGTACTTC
TRBD2,TRBV9,-,TRBJ2-3,CASSVGTSGFTDTQYF,TGTGCCAGCAGCGTAGGGACTAGCGGGTTCACAGATACGCAGTATTTT
TRBD1,TRBV2,-,TRBJ2-3,CASSGQGGVDTQYF,TGTGCCAGCAGCGGACAGGGCGGGGTAGATACGCAGTATTTT
-,TRBV30,once,TRBJ1-4,CAWSGQVREKLFF,TGTGCCTGGAGTGGACAGGTTCGGGAAAAACTGTTTTTT
TRBD1,TRBV5-1,-,TRBJ2-1,CASSLASTGTGINEQFF,TGCGCCAGCAGCTTGGCTAGTACCGGGACAGGGATCAATGAGCAGTTCTTC
-,TRBV11-3,-,TRBJ2-7,CASSPGLGTYEQYF,TGTGCCAGCAGCCCAGGACTGGGGACCTACGAGCAGTACTTC
-,TRBV6-6,-,TRBJ1-2,CASSYGGGPYGYTF,TGTGCCAGCAGTTACGGGGGGGGCCCCTATGGCTACACCTTC
TRBD2,TRBV29-1,-,TRBJ2-3,CSVGLAGARTDTQYF,TGCAGCGTGGGGCTAGCGGGGGCCCGCACAGATACGCAGTATTTT
TRBD2,TRBV29-1,-,TRBJ2-1,CSAFSGVTQFF,TGCAGCGCCTTTAGCGGGGTAACCCAATTCTTC
-,TRBV20-1,-,TRBJ1-2,CSASDGGSYGYTF,TGCAGTGCTAGTGATGGGGGATCCTATGGCTACACCTTC
-,TRBV7-9,-,TRBJ2-2,CASSLGLDSGSTGELFF,TGTGCCAGCAGCTTAGGTCTGGATTCTGGATCCACCGGGGAGCTGTTTTTT
-,TRBV7-8,-,TRBJ1-6,CASSLEGVTYNSPLHF,TGTGCCAGCAGCTTAGAAGGGGTGACCTATAATTCACCCCTCCACTTT
TRBD1,TRBV20-1,once,TRBJ1-1,CSARVGTGRTEAFF,TGCAGTGCTAGAGTAGGGACAGGGCGAACTGAAGCTTTCTTT
TRBD2,TRBV9,-,TRBJ2-5,CASSGRELGAQYF,TGTGCCAGCTCAGGGCGGGAGCTCGGCGCCCAGTACTTC
TRBD2,TRBV20-1,-,TRBJ2-3,CSATSGGEDTQYF,TGCAGTGCAACTAGCGGGGGGGAAGATACGCAGTATTTT
-,TRBV3-1,once,TRBJ2-7,CASSPARGLGEQYF,TGTGCCAGCAGCCCTGCACGGGGTTTGGGCGAGCAGTACTTC
-,TRBV24-1,few,TRBJ2-3,CATSEGGLDTQYF,TGTGCCACCAGTGAGGGGGGGCTGGATACGCAGTATTTT
-,TRBV14,-,TRBJ2-1,CASMGGNEQFF,TGTGCCAGCATGGGGGGTAATGAGCAGTTCTTC
-,TRBV7-2,-,TRBJ1-2,CASSPGTVNYGYTF,TGTGCCAGCAGCCCAGGGACCGTTAACTATGGCTACACCTTC
-,TRBV18,once,TRBJ1-1,CASSPGSARNTEAFF,TGTGCCAGCTCACCGGGCAGCGCTAGGAACACTGAAGCTTTCTTT
-,TRBV9,-,TRBJ1-4,CASSGGRSTNEKLFF,TGTGCCAGCAGCGGGGGACGGTCAACTAATGAAAAACTGTTTTTT
-,TRBV12-3/TRBV12-4,-,TRBJ2-1,CASSLGVEQFF,TGTGCCAGCAGTTTGGGGGTTGAGCAGTTCTTC
-,TRBV12-3/TRBV12-4,-,TRBJ1-1,CASTARGWTEAFF,TGTGCCAGCACCGCGAGGGGGTGGACTGAAGCTTTCTTT
TRBD2,TRBV5-1,-,TRBJ2-5,CASSDPSGSQETQYF,TGCGCCAGCAGCGATCCTAGCGGGTCACAAGAGACCCAGTACTTC
-,TRBV20-1,once,TRBJ2-7,CSAPVPGASPYEQYF,TGCAGTGCACCCGTCCCCGGGGCCTCTCCCTACGAGCAGTACTTC
-,TRBV20-1,-,TRBJ1-2,CSATARGDYGYTF,TGCAGTGCAACGGCACGAGGGGACTATGGCTACACCTTC
-,TRBV7-9,-,TRBJ2-2,CASSLYGNTGELFF,TGCGCCAGCAGCTTGTACGGAAACACCGGGGAGCTGTTTTTT
TRBD1,TRBV10-3,-,TRBJ2-5,CAAAGTGRGETQYF,TGTGCCGCGGCCGGGACAGGGAGAGGAGAGACCCAGTACTTC
TRBD1,TRBV5-1,-,TRBJ2-5,CASSPGQGMKTQYF,TGCGCCAGCAGCCCAGGACAGGGCATGAAGACCCAGTACTTC
-,TRBV6-5,-,TRBJ1-4,CASRREANEKLFF,TGTGCCAGCCGGAGGGAAGCTAATGAAAAACTGTTTTTT
-,TRBV7-2,-,TRBJ2-3,CASSLVAWKISTDTQYF,TGTGCCAGCAGCTTAGTGGCGTGGAAAATAAGCACAGATACGCAGTATTTT
-,TRBV18,-,TRBJ2-5,CASSTDLRGTETQYF,TGTGCCAGCTCAACAGACCTGAGAGGGACAGAGACCCAGTACTTC
TRBD2,TRBV11-2,-,TRBJ2-1,CASSISGGTMYNEQFF,TGTGCCAGCAGCATTAGCGGGGGGACCATGTACAATGAGCAGTTCTTC
TRBD1,TRBV9,-,TRBJ1-2,CASSVGDSYGYTF,TGTGCCAGCAGCGTGGGGGACAGCTATGGCTACACCTTC
TRBD1,TRBV6-6,-,TRBJ1-5,CASSYSPPGQGNPQHF,TGTGCCAGCAGTTACTCCCCTCCGGGACAGGGTAACCCCCAGCATTTT
-,TRBV19,once,TRBJ1-1,CASSIDRSGTEAFF,TGTGCCAGTAGTATAGATCGGTCCGGAACTGAAGCTTTCTTT
TRBD1,TRBV5-1,-,TRBJ1-2,CASSLGGEGYGYTF,TGCGCCAGCAGTTTAGGGGGCGAGGGCTATGGCTACACCTTC
-,TRBV20-1,-,TRBJ2-1,CSASLASSSYNEQFF,TGCAGTGCGTCACTAGCCTCCAGCTCCTACAATGAGCAGTTCTTC